This is a list of T cell receptor beta chains from one sample in a study of CD8+ T cells in alopecia areata. The assay was immunoSEQ multiplex PCR, and TCRdb's table has in-frame clones only and misses some. Found here are more than 95,000 clones, around 50% of them singletons; the top ten hold around 8.8%. The sample was CD4+ T cells sorted from blood. Receptor source: a human donor in good health. The CDR3 runs from the conserved cysteine through the conserved F or W. The D gene is left open where the match is weak. Size is stated for part of the rows, as once, few or many counts, or as a class when the clone is expanded.

cdr3_length: 15
d_call: NA
clone_size: NA
j_call: TRBJ1-1
v_call: TRBV30
cdr3_aa: CALGKTNLVNTEAFF
cdr3_nt: TGTGCCTTGGGGAAGACCAATTTAGTGAACACTGAAGCTTTCTTT

cdr3_length: 14
d_call: TRBD1
clone_size: NA
j_call: TRBJ1-1
v_call: TRBV19
cdr3_aa: CASTQGAFNTEAFF
cdr3_nt: TGTGCCAGTACTCAGGGGGCGTTCAACACTGAAGCTTTCTTT

cdr3_length: 15
d_call: NA
clone_size: NA
j_call: TRBJ1-6
v_call: TRBV25-1
cdr3_aa: CASSEYSGGGSPLHF
cdr3_nt: TGTGCCAGCAGTGAATATTCGGGGGGCGGGTCACCCCTCCACTTT

cdr3_length: 15
d_call: TRBD1
clone_size: NA
j_call: TRBJ1-2
v_call: TRBV2
cdr3_aa: CASRLGIGTGYGYTF
cdr3_nt: TGTGCCAGCAGGCTAGGGATCGGGACAGGCTATGGCTACACCTTC

cdr3_length: 11
d_call: NA
clone_size: NA
j_call: TRBJ2-1
v_call: TRBV20-1
cdr3_aa: CSASGLHEQFF
cdr3_nt: TGCAGTGCTAGTGGGTTGCATGAGCAGTTCTTC

cdr3_length: 12
d_call: NA
clone_size: NA
j_call: TRBJ2-1
v_call: TRBV29-1
cdr3_aa: CSVDAPLNEQFF
cdr3_nt: TGCAGCGTTGACGCTCCGCTAAATGAGCAGTTCTTC

cdr3_length: 14
d_call: NA
clone_size: NA
j_call: TRBJ1-4
v_call: TRBV30
cdr3_aa: CAWNWQGSNEKLFF
cdr3_nt: TGTGCCTGGAATTGGCAGGGATCTAATGAAAAACTGTTTTTT

cdr3_length: 12
d_call: NA
clone_size: NA
j_call: TRBJ1-4
v_call: TRBV15
cdr3_aa: CATSRDEEKLFF
cdr3_nt: TGTGCCACCAGCAGAGATGAGGAAAAACTGTTTTTT

cdr3_length: 14
d_call: NA
clone_size: NA
j_call: TRBJ1-4
v_call: TRBV2
cdr3_aa: CASSEYPDGEKLFF
cdr3_nt: TGTGCCAGCAGTGAATACCCGGACGGTGAAAAACTGTTTTTT

cdr3_length: 15
d_call: NA
clone_size: NA
j_call: TRBJ2-5
v_call: TRBV7-8
cdr3_aa: CASSNPAGWQETQYF
cdr3_nt: TGTGCCAGCAGCAACCCCGCAGGGTGGCAAGAGACCCAGTACTTC

cdr3_length: 13
d_call: TRBD1
clone_size: NA
j_call: TRBJ2-5
v_call: TRBV29-1
cdr3_aa: CSVVGTGQETQYF
cdr3_nt: TGCAGCGTTGTGGGGACAGGACAAGAGACCCAGTACTTC

cdr3_length: 12
d_call: NA
clone_size: NA
j_call: TRBJ2-7
v_call: TRBV5-1
cdr3_aa: CASSLGGYEQYF
cdr3_nt: TGCGCCAGCAGCTTAGGGGGCTACGAGCAGTACTTC

cdr3_length: 15
d_call: NA
clone_size: NA
j_call: TRBJ1-2
v_call: TRBV29-1
cdr3_aa: CSVRTGTAEVGGYTF
cdr3_nt: TGCAGCGTCAGGACTGGGACGGCCGAGGTGGGTGGCTACACCTTC

cdr3_length: 16
d_call: TRBD1
clone_size: NA
j_call: TRBJ1-1
v_call: TRBV29-1
cdr3_aa: CSVEERGGQGLMEAFF
cdr3_nt: TGCAGCGTTGAAGAAAGGGGGGGACAGGGCTTGATGGAAGCTTTCTTT

cdr3_length: 13
d_call: NA
clone_size: few
j_call: TRBJ2-3
v_call: TRBV30
cdr3_aa: CAWSQKQGDTQYF
cdr3_nt: TGTGCCTGGAGTCAAAAGCAGGGGGATACGCAGTATTTT

cdr3_length: 13
d_call: TRBD1
clone_size: NA
j_call: TRBJ1-1
v_call: TRBV29-1
cdr3_aa: CSVLDRVNTEAFF
cdr3_nt: TGCAGCGTTTTGGACAGGGTGAACACTGAAGCTTTCTTT

cdr3_length: 13
d_call: NA
clone_size: few
j_call: TRBJ1-1
v_call: TRBV30
cdr3_aa: CAWSLTGDTEAFF
cdr3_nt: TGTGCCTGGAGCCTAACCGGGGACACTGAAGCTTTCTTT

cdr3_length: 14
d_call: TRBD1
clone_size: few
j_call: TRBJ2-5
v_call: TRBV5-4
cdr3_aa: CASSVQGAQETQYF
cdr3_nt: TGTGCCAGCAGCGTACAGGGGGCGCAAGAGACCCAGTACTTC

cdr3_length: 15
d_call: NA
clone_size: medium-sized
j_call: TRBJ1-2
v_call: TRBV4-1
cdr3_aa: CASSQDEDTNYGYTF
cdr3_nt: TGTGCCAGCAGCCAAGATGAGGATACGAACTATGGCTACACCTTC

cdr3_length: 12
d_call: NA
clone_size: NA
j_call: TRBJ1-1
v_call: TRBV29-1
cdr3_aa: CSAIGENTEAFF
cdr3_nt: TGCAGCGCCATCGGGGAGAACACTGAAGCTTTCTTT

cdr3_length: 15
d_call: TRBD2
clone_size: NA
j_call: TRBJ2-2
v_call: TRBV9
cdr3_aa: CASSVSGGNTGELFF
cdr3_nt: TGTGCCAGCAGCGTTAGCGGGGGTAACACCGGGGAGCTGTTTTTT

cdr3_length: 16
d_call: NA
clone_size: once
j_call: TRBJ1-4
v_call: TRBV30
cdr3_aa: CAWRTWARGDNEKLFF
cdr3_nt: TGTGCCTGGAGGACGTGGGCCCGTGGGGATAATGAAAAACTGTTTTTT

cdr3_length: 15
d_call: NA
clone_size: NA
j_call: TRBJ1-5
v_call: TRBV2
cdr3_aa: CASSEAGTSNQPQHF
cdr3_nt: TGTGCCAGCAGTGAGGCAGGTACGAGCAATCAGCCCCAGCATTTT

cdr3_length: 14
d_call: TRBD1
clone_size: few
j_call: TRBJ2-3
v_call: TRBV29-1
cdr3_aa: CSVRKTGGADTQYF
cdr3_nt: TGCAGCGTCCGTAAGACAGGGGGTGCAGATACGCAGTATTTT

cdr3_length: 16
d_call: TRBD2
clone_size: few
j_call: TRBJ2-1
v_call: TRBV28
cdr3_aa: CASSSSSGGVYNEQFF
cdr3_nt: TGTGCCAGCAGTTCGAGTAGCGGGGGGGTCTACAATGAGCAGTTCTTC

cdr3_length: 17
d_call: TRBD1
clone_size: NA
j_call: TRBJ1-6
v_call: TRBV27
cdr3_aa: CASSFWGTGGFTSPLHF
cdr3_nt: TGTGCCAGCAGTTTTTGGGGGACAGGGGGTTTCACTTCACCCCTCCACTTT

cdr3_length: 14
d_call: TRBD1
clone_size: NA
j_call: TRBJ1-5
v_call: TRBV7-2
cdr3_aa: CASSNGQGRQPQHF
cdr3_nt: TGTGCCAGCAGCAACGGACAGGGTCGTCAGCCCCAGCATTTT

cdr3_length: 17
d_call: TRBD2
clone_size: NA
j_call: TRBJ2-1
v_call: TRBV13
cdr3_aa: CASSLRAGGSSYNEQFF
cdr3_nt: TGTGCCAGCAGCTTAAGGGCGGGGGGTAGCTCCTACAATGAGCAGTTCTTC

cdr3_length: 15
d_call: NA
clone_size: NA
j_call: TRBJ1-2
v_call: TRBV9
cdr3_aa: CASSVDVGANYGYTF
cdr3_nt: TGTGCCAGCAGCGTAGATGTGGGGGCAAACTATGGCTACACCTTC

cdr3_length: 15
d_call: TRBD2
clone_size: NA
j_call: TRBJ2-7
v_call: TRBV4-2
cdr3_aa: CASSSGTSGAYEQYF
cdr3_nt: TGTGCCAGCTCGTCCGGGACTAGCGGGGCCTACGAGCAGTACTTC

cdr3_length: 16
d_call: TRBD2
clone_size: once
j_call: TRBJ2-3
v_call: TRBV7-2
cdr3_aa: CASSQGGLAGTDTQYF
cdr3_nt: TGTGCCAGCAGCCAGGGCGGACTAGCGGGGACAGATACGCAGTATTTT

cdr3_length: 13
d_call: NA
clone_size: NA
j_call: TRBJ2-7
v_call: TRBV28
cdr3_aa: CASSFGGRYEQYF
cdr3_nt: TGTGCCAGCAGTTTCGGGGGGCGATACGAGCAGTACTTC

cdr3_length: 19
d_call: TRBD2
clone_size: NA
j_call: TRBJ2-2
v_call: TRBV4-2
cdr3_aa: CASSQDPDPSGGDTGELFF
cdr3_nt: TGTGCCAGCAGCCAAGATCCGGACCCTAGCGGGGGGGACACCGGGGAGCTGTTTTTT

cdr3_length: 14
d_call: NA
clone_size: NA
j_call: TRBJ1-5
v_call: TRBV25-1
cdr3_aa: CASSGEAGYQPQHF
cdr3_nt: TGTGCCAGCAGTGGGGAGGCAGGATATCAGCCCCAGCATTTT

cdr3_length: 13
d_call: NA
clone_size: NA
j_call: TRBJ1-6
v_call: TRBV5-6
cdr3_aa: CASRDSDNSPLHF
cdr3_nt: TGTGCCAGCCGAGACAGCGATAATTCACCCCTCCACTTT

cdr3_length: 15
d_call: NA
clone_size: NA
j_call: TRBJ1-1
v_call: TRBV18
cdr3_aa: CASSPPGVKGTEAFF
cdr3_nt: TGTGCCAGCTCACCACCGGGGGTAAAGGGCACTGAAGCTTTCTTT

cdr3_length: 12
d_call: NA
clone_size: NA
j_call: TRBJ2-6
v_call: TRBV6-5
cdr3_aa: CASRAGANVLTF
cdr3_nt: TGTGCCAGCAGGGCTGGGGCCAACGTCCTGACTTTC

cdr3_length: 14
d_call: TRBD1
clone_size: few
j_call: TRBJ1-1
v_call: TRBV18
cdr3_aa: CASSPDRGNTEAFF
cdr3_nt: TGTGCCAGCTCACCGGACAGGGGGAACACTGAAGCTTTCTTT

cdr3_length: 14
d_call: NA
clone_size: NA
j_call: TRBJ1-6
v_call: TRBV28
cdr3_aa: CASSPSSYNSPLHF
cdr3_nt: TGTGCCAGCAGTCCAAGCTCCTATAATTCACCCCTCCACTTT

cdr3_length: 14
d_call: NA
clone_size: NA
j_call: TRBJ1-1
v_call: TRBV30
cdr3_aa: CAWSTSRLNTEAFF
cdr3_nt: TGTGCCTGGAGTACTAGCCGGCTGAACACTGAAGCTTTCTTT

cdr3_length: 13
d_call: NA
clone_size: few
j_call: TRBJ2-5
v_call: TRBV11-1
cdr3_aa: CASSWAVQETQYF
cdr3_nt: TGTGCCAGCAGCTGGGCGGTACAAGAGACCCAGTACTTC

cdr3_length: 16
d_call: TRBD1
clone_size: few
j_call: TRBJ2-7
v_call: TRBV18
cdr3_aa: CASSPTGGQGWYEQYF
cdr3_nt: TGTGCCAGCTCACCTACCGGGGGACAGGGGTGGTACGAGCAGTACTTC

cdr3_length: 15
d_call: NA
clone_size: few
j_call: TRBJ2-5
v_call: TRBV7-2
cdr3_aa: CASSLATVSQETQYF
cdr3_nt: TGTGCCAGCAGCTTAGCTACGGTCAGCCAAGAGACCCAGTACTTC

cdr3_length: 15
d_call: NA
clone_size: NA
j_call: TRBJ2-1
v_call: TRBV6-5
cdr3_aa: CASSRSSRAYNEQFF
cdr3_nt: TGTGCCAGTAGTCGGTCTAGCCGGGCCTACAATGAGCAGTTCTTC

cdr3_length: 13
d_call: NA
clone_size: NA
j_call: TRBJ1-2
v_call: TRBV27
cdr3_aa: CASSFEGESGYTF
cdr3_nt: TGTGCCAGCAGTTTTGAGGGAGAAAGTGGCTACACCTTC

cdr3_length: 15
d_call: NA
clone_size: NA
j_call: TRBJ2-7
v_call: TRBV5-1
cdr3_aa: CASSLGGVSSYEQYF
cdr3_nt: TGCGCCAGCAGCTTGGGCGGAGTAAGCTCCTACGAGCAGTACTTC

cdr3_length: 11
d_call: NA
clone_size: NA
j_call: TRBJ2-1
v_call: TRBV2
cdr3_aa: CASSGYNMQFF
cdr3_nt: TGTGCCAGCAGTGGGTACAACATGCAGTTCTTC

cdr3_length: 14
d_call: TRBD1
clone_size: many
j_call: TRBJ1-1
v_call: TRBV18
cdr3_aa: CASSPQGAGAEAFF
cdr3_nt: TGTGCCAGCTCACCCCAGGGGGCGGGTGCTGAAGCTTTCTTT

cdr3_length: 13
d_call: NA
clone_size: NA
j_call: TRBJ2-5
v_call: TRBV5-1
cdr3_aa: CASSLVQQETQYF
cdr3_nt: TGCGCCAGCAGCTTGGTCCAACAAGAGACCCAGTACTTC

cdr3_length: 14
d_call: TRBD1
clone_size: NA
j_call: TRBJ1-1
v_call: TRBV2
cdr3_aa: CASSSGQGNTEAFF
cdr3_nt: TGTGCCAGCAGTTCTGGACAGGGGAACACTGAAGCTTTCTTT

cdr3_length: 13
d_call: TRBD1
clone_size: NA
j_call: TRBJ2-3
v_call: TRBV27
cdr3_aa: CASRVDRADTQYF
cdr3_nt: TGTGCCAGCAGAGTTGACAGGGCAGATACGCAGTATTTT

cdr3_length: 14
d_call: TRBD2
clone_size: few
j_call: TRBJ2-3
v_call: TRBV7-9
cdr3_aa: CASSLGGGGETQYF
cdr3_nt: TGTGCCAGCAGCTTAGGAGGCGGGGGAGAGACGCAGTATTTT

cdr3_length: 14
d_call: NA
clone_size: NA
j_call: TRBJ1-1
v_call: TRBV6-5
cdr3_aa: CASSYYRGNTEAFF
cdr3_nt: TGTGCCAGCAGTTATTATAGGGGAAACACTGAAGCTTTCTTT

cdr3_length: 11
d_call: NA
clone_size: few
j_call: TRBJ1-2
v_call: TRBV29-1
cdr3_aa: CSVGRGDGYTF
cdr3_nt: TGCAGCGTTGGCCGCGGGGATGGCTACACCTTC

cdr3_length: 15
d_call: TRBD1
clone_size: once
j_call: TRBJ2-1
v_call: TRBV6-1
cdr3_aa: CASSGRQGAGNEQFF
cdr3_nt: TGTGCCAGCAGTGGGCGCCAGGGGGCCGGGAATGAGCAGTTCTTC